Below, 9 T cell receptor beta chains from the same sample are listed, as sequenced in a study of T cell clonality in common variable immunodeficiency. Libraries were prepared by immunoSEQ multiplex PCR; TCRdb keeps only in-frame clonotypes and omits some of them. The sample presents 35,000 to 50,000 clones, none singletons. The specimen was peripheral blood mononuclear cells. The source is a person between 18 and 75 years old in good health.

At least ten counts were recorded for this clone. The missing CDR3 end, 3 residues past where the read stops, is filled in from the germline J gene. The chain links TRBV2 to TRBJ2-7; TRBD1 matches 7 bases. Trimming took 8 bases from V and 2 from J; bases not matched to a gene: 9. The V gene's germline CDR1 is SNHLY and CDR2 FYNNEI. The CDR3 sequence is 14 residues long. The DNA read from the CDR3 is TGTGCCAGCTGCTGCCGGACAGGAGCCTACGAG. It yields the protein CASCCRTGAYE. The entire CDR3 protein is CASCCRTGAYEQYF.

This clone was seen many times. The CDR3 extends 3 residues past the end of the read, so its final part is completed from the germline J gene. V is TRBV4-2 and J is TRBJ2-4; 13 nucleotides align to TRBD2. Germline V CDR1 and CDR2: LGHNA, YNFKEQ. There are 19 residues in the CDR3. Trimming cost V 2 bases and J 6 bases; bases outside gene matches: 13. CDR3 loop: CASSQRYGLAGVYGNIQYF. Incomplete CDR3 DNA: TGTGCCAGCAGCCAACGCTACGGACTAGCGGGAGTTTACGGAAACATT.

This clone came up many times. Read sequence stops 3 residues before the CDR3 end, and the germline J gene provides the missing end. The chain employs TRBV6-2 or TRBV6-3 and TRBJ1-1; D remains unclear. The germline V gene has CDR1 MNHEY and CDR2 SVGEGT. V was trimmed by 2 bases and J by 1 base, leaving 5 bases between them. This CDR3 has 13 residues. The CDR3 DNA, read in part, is TGTGCCAGCAGTTACATACAGAACACTGAA. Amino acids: CASSYIQNTE. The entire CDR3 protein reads CASSYIQNTEAFF.

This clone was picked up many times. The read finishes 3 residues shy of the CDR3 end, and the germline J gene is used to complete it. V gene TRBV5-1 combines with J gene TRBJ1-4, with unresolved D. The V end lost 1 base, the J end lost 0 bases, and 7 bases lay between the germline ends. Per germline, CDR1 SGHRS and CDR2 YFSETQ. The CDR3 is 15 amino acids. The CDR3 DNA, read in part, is TGCGCCAGCAGCTTGTCTACAGCAACTAATGAAAAA. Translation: CASSLSTATNEK. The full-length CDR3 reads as CASSLSTATNEKLFF.

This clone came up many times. The sequenced part of the CDR3 DNA is TGTGCCAGCAGTTCTCAGGGAGGCCTAGAGACC. As protein: CASSSQGGLET. The complete CDR3 reads CASSSQGGLETQYF. V gene TRBV12-3 or TRBV12-4 combines with J gene TRBJ2-5; a possible D gene is TRBD2 (6 bases). The CDR3 end falls 3 residues outside the read, so it is completed with the germline J gene. This CDR3 contains 14 residues. V dropped 4 bases and J dropped 4 bases, with 13 bases sitting between them.

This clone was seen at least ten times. This chain's CDR3 is CASSLISGQGLGNEQFF. CDR3 DNA, as far as it was read: TGCGCCAGCAGCTTGATATCGGGTCAGGGGTTGGGCAATGAG. The V and J genes are TRBV5-1 and TRBJ2-1; possibly TRBD1 for D (6 bases). The read falls 3 residues short of the CDR3 end, and the missing part is taken from the germline J gene. The CDR3 covers 17 residues. Germline CDR1 is SGHRS and CDR2 is YFSETQ. V lost 1 base, J lost 6 bases, and 20 bases lay in between.

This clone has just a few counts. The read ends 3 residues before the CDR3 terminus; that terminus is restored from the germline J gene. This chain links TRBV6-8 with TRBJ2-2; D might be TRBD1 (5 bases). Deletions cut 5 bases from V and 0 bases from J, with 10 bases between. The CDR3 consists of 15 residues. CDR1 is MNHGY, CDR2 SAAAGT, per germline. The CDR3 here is CASSATAPNTGELFF. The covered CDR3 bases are TGTGCCAGCAGTGCGACAGCACCGAACACCGGGGAG.

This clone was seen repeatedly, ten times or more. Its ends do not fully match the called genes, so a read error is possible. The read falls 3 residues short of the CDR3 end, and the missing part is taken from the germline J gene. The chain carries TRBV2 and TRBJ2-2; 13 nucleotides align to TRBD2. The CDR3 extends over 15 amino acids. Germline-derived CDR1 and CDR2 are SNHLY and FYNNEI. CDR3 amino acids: CASREGLAGAGELFF. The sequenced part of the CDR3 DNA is TGTGCCAGCAGGGAAGGACTAGCGGGAGCCGGGGAG.

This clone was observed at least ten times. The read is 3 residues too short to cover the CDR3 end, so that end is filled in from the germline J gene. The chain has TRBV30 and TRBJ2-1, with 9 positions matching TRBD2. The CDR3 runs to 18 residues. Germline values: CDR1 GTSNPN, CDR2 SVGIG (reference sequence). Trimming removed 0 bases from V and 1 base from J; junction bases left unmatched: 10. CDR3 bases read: TGTGCCTGGAGTGTGTCTTTAGGGACTAGCTGGTCCTACAATGAG. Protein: CAWSVSLGTSWSYNE. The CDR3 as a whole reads CAWSVSLGTSWSYNEQFF.